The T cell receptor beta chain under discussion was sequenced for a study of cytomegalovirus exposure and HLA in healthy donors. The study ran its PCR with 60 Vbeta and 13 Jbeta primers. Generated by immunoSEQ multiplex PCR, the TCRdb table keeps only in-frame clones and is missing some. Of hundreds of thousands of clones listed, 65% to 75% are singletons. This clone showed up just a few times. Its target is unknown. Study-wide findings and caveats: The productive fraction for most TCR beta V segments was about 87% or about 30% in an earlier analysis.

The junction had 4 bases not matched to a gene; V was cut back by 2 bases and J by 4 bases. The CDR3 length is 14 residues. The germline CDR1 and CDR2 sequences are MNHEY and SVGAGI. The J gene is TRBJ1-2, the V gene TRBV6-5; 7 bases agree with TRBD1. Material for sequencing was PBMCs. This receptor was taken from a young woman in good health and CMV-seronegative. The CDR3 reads CASSYRQGAYGYTF. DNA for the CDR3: TGTGCCAGCAGTTACCGACAGGGCGCCTATGGCTACACCTTC.